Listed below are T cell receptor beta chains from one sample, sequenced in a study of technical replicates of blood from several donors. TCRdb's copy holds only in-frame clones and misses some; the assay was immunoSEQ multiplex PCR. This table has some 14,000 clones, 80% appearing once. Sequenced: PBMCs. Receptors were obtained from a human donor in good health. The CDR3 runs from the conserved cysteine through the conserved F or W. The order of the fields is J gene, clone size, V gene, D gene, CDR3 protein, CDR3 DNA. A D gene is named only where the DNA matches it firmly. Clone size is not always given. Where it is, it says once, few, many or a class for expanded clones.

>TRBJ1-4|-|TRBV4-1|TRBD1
CASRHSETGGNEKLFF
TGCGCCAGCAGACACAGTGAGACAGGGGGCAATGAAAAACTGTTTTTT
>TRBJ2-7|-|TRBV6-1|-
CASSPRGRGDYEQYF
TGTGCCAGCAGTCCCCGGGGCAGGGGGGACTACGAGCAGTACTTC
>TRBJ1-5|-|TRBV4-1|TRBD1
CASSRESGQNSNQPQHF
TGCGCCAGCAGCCGAGAGTCGGGACAGAATAGCAATCAGCCCCAGCATTTT
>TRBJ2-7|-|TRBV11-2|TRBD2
CASSLEGGYEQYF
TGTGCCAGCAGCTTAGAGGGGGGGTACGAGCAGTACTTC
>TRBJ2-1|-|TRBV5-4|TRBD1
CASSPGQDREFNEQFF
TGTGCCAGCAGCCCGGGACAGGACAGGGAATTCAATGAGCAGTTCTTC
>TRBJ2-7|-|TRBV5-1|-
CASRYGAQVSEQYF
TGCGCCAGCAGATATGGGGCGCAGGTCTCCGAGCAGTACTTC
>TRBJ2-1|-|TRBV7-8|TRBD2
CASSLLAGVAYNEQFF
TGTGCCAGCAGCTTACTAGCGGGAGTCGCCTACAATGAGCAGTTCTTC
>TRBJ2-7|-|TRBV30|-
CAWSVYRNEQYF
TGTGCCTGGAGTGTTTATAGAAACGAGCAGTACTTC
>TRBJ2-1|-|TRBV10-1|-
CASSEAGYNEQFF
TGCGCCAGCAGTGAGGCAGGTTACAATGAGCAGTTCTTC
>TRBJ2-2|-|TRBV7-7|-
CASSTTGRANTGELFF
TGTGCCAGCAGCACTACAGGGCGCGCGAACACCGGGGAGCTGTTTTTT
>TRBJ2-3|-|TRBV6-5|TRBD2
CASSYAGDSTDTQYF
TGTGCCAGCAGTTACGCGGGAGACTCCACAGATACGCAGTATTTT
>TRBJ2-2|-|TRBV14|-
CASSRNQVGELFF
TGTGCCAGCAGCCGAAACCAGGTCGGGGAGCTGTTTTTT
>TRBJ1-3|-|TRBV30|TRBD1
CAGNRGSWGGNTIYF
TGTGCCGGCAACAGGGGTTCGTGGGGTGGAAACACCATATATTTT
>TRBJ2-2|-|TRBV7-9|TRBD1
CASSDGQGASGELFF
TGTGCCAGCAGCGACGGACAGGGGGCGTCCGGGGAGCTGTTTTTT
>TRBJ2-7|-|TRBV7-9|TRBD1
CASSSGTGGDEQYF
TGTGCCAGCAGCTCCGGGACAGGGGGCGACGAGCAGTACTTC
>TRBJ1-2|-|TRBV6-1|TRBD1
CASSEAIFLGTGGDYGYTF
TGTGCCAGCAGTGAAGCAATTTTCTTAGGGACAGGGGGCGACTATGGCTACACCTTC
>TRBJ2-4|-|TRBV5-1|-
CASSLGSETGNIQYF
TGCGCCAGCAGCTTGGGTAGTGAGACTGGTAACATTCAGTACTTC
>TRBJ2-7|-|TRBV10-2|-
CASRVEEGASYEQYF
TGCGCCAGCAGGGTGGAAGAGGGAGCTTCCTACGAGCAGTACTTC
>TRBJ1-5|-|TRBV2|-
CASSDPRGSVQHF
TGTGCCAGCAGTGACCCCCGGGGGAGCGTCCAGCATTTT
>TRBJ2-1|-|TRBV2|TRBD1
CASSDRGQGANEQFF
TGTGCCAGCAGTGACAGGGGACAGGGGGCCAATGAGCAGTTCTTC
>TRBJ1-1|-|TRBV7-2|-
CASSLTGFRTEAFF
TGTGCCAGCAGCTTAACCGGGTTCCGCACTGAAGCTTTCTTT
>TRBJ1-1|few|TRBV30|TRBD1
CAWSGQGAAFF
TGTGCCTGGAGTGGACAGGGTGCAGCTTTCTTT
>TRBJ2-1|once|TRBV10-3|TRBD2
CAISSEAGGVADEQFF
TGTGCCATCAGCTCCGAAGCGGGAGGAGTAGCGGATGAGCAGTTCTTC
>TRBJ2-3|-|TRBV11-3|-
CASSLGQGLDSDTQYF
TGTGCCAGCAGCTTAGGTCAGGGGCTAGATTCCGATACGCAGTATTTT
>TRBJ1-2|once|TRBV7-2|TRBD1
CASSRPGQAPYGYTF
TGTGCCAGCAGCCGCCCGGGACAGGCACCATATGGCTACACCTTC
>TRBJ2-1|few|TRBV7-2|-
CASSLNKLGGGTNNEQFF
TGTGCCAGCAGCCTAAACAAACTTGGTGGGGGGACCAACAATGAGCAGTTCTTC
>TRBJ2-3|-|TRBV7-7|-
CASSPNPLGDTQYF
TGTGCCAGCAGTCCCAACCCCCTCGGAGATACGCAGTATTTT
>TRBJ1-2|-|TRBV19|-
CATSLLTNYGYTF
TGTGCCACTTCACTTCTTACTAACTATGGCTACACCTTC
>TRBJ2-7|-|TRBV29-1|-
CSVGAGAYEQYF
TGCAGCGTTGGGGCAGGGGCCTACGAGCAGTACTTC
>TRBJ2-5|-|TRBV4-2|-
CASSPRSLLGGRGTETQYF
TGTGCCAGCTCCCCAAGGTCCCTACTTGGGGGGCGGGGGACAGAGACCCAGTACTTC
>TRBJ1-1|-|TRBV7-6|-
CASSYSGNTEAFF
TGTGCCAGCAGCTACTCCGGGAACACTGAAGCTTTCTTT